This TCR beta chain was sequenced during a study of shared clonotypes between healthy human individuals. Study conclusions and caveats: Despite large depth, rarefaction showed incomplete sorted-subset sequencing.

For this clone: What it binds is not known.

This table comes from immunoSEQ multiplex PCR, and its TCRdb copy is limited to in-frame clones, with some not included. The sample shows a few million clones, about 94% of them seen only once. The CDR3 is 15 residues long. Trimming cost V 0 bases and J 4 bases, with 13 bases left between them. Germline CDR1 and CDR2: SGDLS and YYNGEE. Terminally differentiated effector memory CD45RA+ cells were excluded from the naive CD8 cells, which were CD45RO-negative and positively selected for CCR7. This chain uses TRBV9 with TRBJ1-1, with D possibly being TRBD1 (6 bases). The material sequenced was naive CD8+ T cells from PBMCs. This sequence originates from a man in his late teens or twenties in good health. Some clones in this sample may be carry-over from other donors' samples. The chain's CDR3 is CASSVVGGAVTEAFF. The CDR3 region has the DNA TGTGCCAGCAGCGTAGTTGGGGGGGCAGTCACTGAAGCTTTCTTT.